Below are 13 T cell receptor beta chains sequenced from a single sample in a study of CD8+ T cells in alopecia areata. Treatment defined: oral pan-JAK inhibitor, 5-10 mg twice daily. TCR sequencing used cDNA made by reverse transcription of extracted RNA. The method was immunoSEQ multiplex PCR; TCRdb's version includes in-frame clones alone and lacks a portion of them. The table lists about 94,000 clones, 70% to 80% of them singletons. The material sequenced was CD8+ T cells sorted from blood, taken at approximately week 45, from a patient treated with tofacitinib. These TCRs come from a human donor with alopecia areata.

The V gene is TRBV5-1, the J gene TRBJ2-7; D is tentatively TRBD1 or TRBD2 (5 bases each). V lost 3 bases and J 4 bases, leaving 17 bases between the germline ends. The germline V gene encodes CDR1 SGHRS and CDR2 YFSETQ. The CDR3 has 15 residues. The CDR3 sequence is CASSSRTGREYEQYF. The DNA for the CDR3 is TGCGCCAGCAGCTCGCGCACGGGACGGGAATACGAGCAGTACTTC.

CDR3 DNA: TGTGCCAGCAGCTTAAGGGGCGGGACAAACAATGAGCAGTTCTTC. Its translation: CASSLRGGTNNEQFF. The J gene is TRBJ2-1, the V gene TRBV7-3; the D gene could be TRBD1 or TRBD2 (6 bases each). The germline V and J ends were trimmed by 1 base and 5 bases, with 12 bases remaining between them. Germline loops: CDR1 SGHTA, CDR2 FQGTGA. The CDR3 spans 15 residues.

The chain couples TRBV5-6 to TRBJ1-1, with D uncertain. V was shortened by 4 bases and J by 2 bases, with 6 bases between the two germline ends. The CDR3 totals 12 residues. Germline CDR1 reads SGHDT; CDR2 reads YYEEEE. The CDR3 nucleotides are TGTGCCAGCAGCCCGGGAAACACTGAAGCTTTCTTT. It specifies CASSPGNTEAFF.

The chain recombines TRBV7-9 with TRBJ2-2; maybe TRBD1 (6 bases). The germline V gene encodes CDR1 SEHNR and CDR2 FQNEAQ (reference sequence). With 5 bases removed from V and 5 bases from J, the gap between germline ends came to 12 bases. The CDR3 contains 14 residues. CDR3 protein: CASSKPTGTGELFF. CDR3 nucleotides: TGTGCCAGCAGCAAACCTACAGGGACCGGGGAGCTGTTTTTT.

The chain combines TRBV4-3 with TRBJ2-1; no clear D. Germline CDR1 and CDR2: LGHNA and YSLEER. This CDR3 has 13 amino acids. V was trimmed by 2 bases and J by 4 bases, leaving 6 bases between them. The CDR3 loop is CASSQTQYNEQFF. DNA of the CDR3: TGCGCCAGCAGCCAAACCCAATACAATGAGCAGTTCTTC.

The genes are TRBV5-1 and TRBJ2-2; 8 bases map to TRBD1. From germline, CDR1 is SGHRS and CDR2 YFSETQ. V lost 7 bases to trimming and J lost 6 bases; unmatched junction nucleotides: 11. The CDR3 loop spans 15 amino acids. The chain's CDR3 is CASRNPDRGPGELFF. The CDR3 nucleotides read TGCGCCAGCCGGAACCCCGACAGGGGACCCGGGGAGCTGTTTTTT.

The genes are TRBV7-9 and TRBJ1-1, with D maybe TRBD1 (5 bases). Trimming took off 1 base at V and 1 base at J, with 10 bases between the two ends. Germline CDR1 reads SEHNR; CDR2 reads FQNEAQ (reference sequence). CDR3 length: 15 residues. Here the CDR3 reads CASSLVERGNTEAFF. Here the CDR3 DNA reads TGTGCCAGCAGCTTAGTTGAGAGGGGGAACACTGAAGCTTTCTTT.

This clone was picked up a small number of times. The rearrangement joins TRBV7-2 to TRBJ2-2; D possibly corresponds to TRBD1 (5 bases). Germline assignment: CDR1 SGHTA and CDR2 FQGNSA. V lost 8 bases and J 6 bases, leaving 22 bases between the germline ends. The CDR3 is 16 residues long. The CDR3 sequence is CASSLGAGFKAGELFF. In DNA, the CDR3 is TGTGCCAGCTCATTAGGAGCAGGGTTTAAGGCCGGGGAGCTGTTTTTT.

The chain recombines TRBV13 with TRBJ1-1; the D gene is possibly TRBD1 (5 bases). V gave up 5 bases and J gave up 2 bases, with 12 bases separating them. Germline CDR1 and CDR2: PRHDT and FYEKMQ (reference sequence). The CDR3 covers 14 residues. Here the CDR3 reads CASSLTGPNTEAFF. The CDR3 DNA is TGTGCCAGCAGCCTCACAGGCCCAAACACTGAAGCTTTCTTT.

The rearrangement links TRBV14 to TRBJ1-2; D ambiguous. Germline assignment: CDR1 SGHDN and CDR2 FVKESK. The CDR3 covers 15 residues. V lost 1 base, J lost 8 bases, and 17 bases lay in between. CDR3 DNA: TGTGCCAGCAGCCAAGGCTCCCTCTTCTCGGGCGGCTACACCTTC. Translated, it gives CASSQGSLFSGGYTF.

CDR3 in DNA: TGTGCCACCAGCAGAAGGGGGGGCAATCAGCCCCAGCATTTT. It translates to CATSRRGGNQPQHF. The chain is built from TRBV15 and TRBJ1-5; possible D gene TRBD1, 6 bases. The CDR3 spans 14 residues. Trimming took 2 bases from V and 2 from J, leaving 7 bases between them. Germline V gene lookup returns CDR1 LNHNV and CDR2 YYDKDF (reference sequence).

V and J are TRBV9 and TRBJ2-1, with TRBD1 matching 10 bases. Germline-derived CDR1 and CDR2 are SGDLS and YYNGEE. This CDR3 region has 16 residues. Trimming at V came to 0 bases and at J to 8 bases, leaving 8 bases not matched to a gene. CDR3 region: CASSVDSGTGVDEQFF. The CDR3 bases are TGTGCCAGCAGCGTAGATTCCGGGACAGGGGTCGATGAGCAGTTCTTC.

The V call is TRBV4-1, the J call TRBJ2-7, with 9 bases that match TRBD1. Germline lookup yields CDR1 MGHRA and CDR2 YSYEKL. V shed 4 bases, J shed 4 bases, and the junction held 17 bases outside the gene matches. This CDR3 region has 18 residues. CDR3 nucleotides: TGCGCCAGCAGCCCATCAAGGACGCCGGGACAGGGAGTTTACGAGCAGTACTTC. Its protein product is CASSPSRTPGQGVYEQYF.